What follows are 25 T cell receptor beta chains derived from one specimen sequenced in a study of cytomegalovirus exposure and HLA in healthy donors. The study ran its PCR with 60 Vbeta and 13 Jbeta primers. Profiling relied on immunoSEQ multiplex PCR, and the TCRdb table lists in-frame clones only, not all of them. The sample yields tens of thousands of clones, 73% seen once. Source material: PBMCs. These receptors were taken from a middle-aged man in good health and CMV-seronegative.

This chain connects TRBV6-1 to TRBJ2-7; the match to TRBD1 covers 8 bases. The CDR3 length is 15 residues. Germline lookup yields CDR1 MNHNS and CDR2 SASEGT. Losses at the gene ends were 1 base for V and 2 bases for J; bases not matched to a gene: 4. The CDR3 coding sequence is TGTGCCAGCAGTGAAGTCGGGACAGGCCCCTACGAGCAGTACTTC. Its protein is CASSEVGTGPYEQYF.

V gene TRBV6-5 combines with J gene TRBJ2-1; 8 nucleotides align to TRBD2. From germline, CDR1 is MNHEY and CDR2 SVGAGI. With 2 bases clipped from V and 9 bases from J, the junction kept 9 bases outside the gene matches. The CDR3 consists of 15 residues. The CDR3 loop is CASSYRVSGGGEQFF. As DNA, the CDR3 is TGTGCCAGCAGTTACAGGGTGAGCGGGGGCGGTGAGCAGTTCTTC.

Note on this clone: A junction end diverges from the germline sequence, so it may reflect a read error. The chain carries TRBV7-9 and TRBJ1-1; D is ambiguous. Germline CDR1 SEHNR, CDR2 FQNEAQ (reference sequence). This CDR3 contains 16 residues. The CDR3 DNA is TGTTCCAGCAGCTTAGCGCTTAACAGCATGAACACTGAAGCTTTCTTT. Translation gives CSSSLALNSMNTEAFF.

The chain uses TRBV7-2 and TRBJ2-3; 7 nucleotides align to TRBD2. CDR1 and CDR2 (germline): SGHTA, FQGNSA. The length of the CDR3 is 15 residues. The junction had 13 bases not matched to a gene; V was cut back by 7 bases and J by 6 bases. The CDR3 region is CASIPQGGSRDTQYF. For the CDR3, the DNA is TGTGCCAGCATCCCCCAGGGAGGGTCCAGGGATACGCAGTATTTT. Full variable domain (outside the CDR3, taken from reference TRBV7-2 and TRBJ2-3): GAGVSQSPSNKVTEKGKDVELRCDPISGHTALYWYRQSLGQGLEFLIYFQGNSAPDKSGLPSDRFSAERTGGSVSTLTIQRTQQEDSAVYLCASIPQGGSRDTQYFGPGTRLTVL.

This clone was detected a few times. This chain connects TRBV2 to TRBJ1-1; weak D call: TRBD1 (5 bases). Germline assignment: CDR1 SNHLY and CDR2 FYNNEI. The CDR3 covers 14 residues. V was cut by 4 bases and J by 4 bases, with 13 bases left in between. CDR3 amino acids: CASSGGLWGTEAFF. The CDR3 DNA reads as TGTGCCAGCAGTGGGGGACTTTGGGGCACTGAAGCTTTCTTT.

This chain links TRBV5-1 with TRBJ1-1; perhaps TRBD1 as D (5 bases). CDR3 size: 14 residues. Per germline, CDR1 SGHRS and CDR2 YFSETQ. V was trimmed by 4 bases and J by 6 bases, leaving 16 bases between them. CDR3 bases: TGCGCCAGCAGCCCGGTGAGGGGAGGGTCTGAAGCTTTCTTT. This encodes CASSPVRGGSEAFF.

The chain recombines TRBV6-5 with TRBJ1-3; D is unresolved. This CDR3 has 16 amino acids. Looked up from germline, CDR1 is MNHEY and CDR2 is SVGAGI. V lost 0 bases to trimming and J lost 2 bases, with 11 bases between them. The CDR3 spells CASSYSEVVAGNTIYF. In DNA form, the CDR3 reads TGTGCCAGCAGTTACTCAGAGGTCGTCGCTGGAAACACCATATATTTT.

The genes are TRBV27 and TRBJ2-6; D uncertain. The CDR3 covers 16 residues. V was shortened by 5 bases and J by 3 bases, with 14 bases between the two germline ends. CDR1 is MNHEY, CDR2 SMNVEV, per germline (reference sequence). CDR3 loop: CASSSPMKFGANVLTF. For the CDR3, the DNA is TGTGCCAGCAGTAGCCCAATGAAATTTGGGGCCAACGTCCTGACTTTC.

The chain joins TRBV19 to TRBJ1-2; D is undetermined. The CDR3 sequence is 12 residues long. Trimming took off 3 bases at V and 12 bases at J, with 14 bases between the two ends. Germline values: CDR1 LNHDA, CDR2 SQIVND (reference sequence). The CDR3 protein is CASSMYGGGNTF. The CDR3 DNA reads TGTGCCAGTAGTATGTATGGCGGCGGTAACACCTTC.

The CDR3 loop reads CASSEGQGGSPLHF. As DNA, the CDR3 is TGTGCCAGCAGCGAAGGACAGGGAGGATCACCCCTCCACTTT. The chain recombines TRBV11-3 with TRBJ1-6, with 8 bases aligning to TRBD1. The CDR3 sequence is 14 residues long. V gave up 5 bases and J gave up 10 bases; unmatched junction bases: 7. From germline, CDR1 is SGHNT and CDR2 YENEEA.

The J gene is TRBJ1-1, the V gene TRBV19; D is undetermined. The CDR3 is 18 residues long. Trimming removed 1 base at V and 3 bases at J, with 21 bases between. Germline CDR1 LNHDA, CDR2 SQIVND (reference sequence). CDR3 residues: CASSIGPAVRGADTEAFF. In DNA form, the CDR3 reads TGTGCCAGTAGTATAGGGCCCGCAGTACGGGGAGCGGACACTGAAGCTTTCTTT.

J is TRBJ2-1 and V is TRBV9, with 13 bases identical to TRBD2. The germline gives CDR1 SGDLS, CDR2 YYNGEE. The CDR3 has 18 residues. V was clipped by 0 bases and J by 7 bases; unmatched bases: 10. For the CDR3, the DNA is TGTGCCAGCAGCGTAGCACTAGCGGGGGGGCCGAGGAGGAATGAGCAGTTCTTC. Encoded protein: CASSVALAGGPRRNEQFF.

In this sample, this clone turned up a few times. This chain connects TRBV5-4 to TRBJ2-7; the D gene is possibly TRBD1 (5 bases). Trimming shortened V by 5 bases and J by 6 bases, and 9 bases separated the two germline ends. This CDR3 has 11 residues. Germline lookup yields CDR1 SGHNT and CDR2 YYREEE (reference sequence). The CDR3 region is CASSKGVEQYF. The CDR3 nucleotides are TGTGCCAGCAGTAAAGGGGTCGAGCAGTACTTC.

The rearrangement joins TRBV6-5 to TRBJ1-5, with TRBD1 matching over 8 bases. The CDR3 sequence is 14 residues long. CDR1 and CDR2 from the germline V gene are MNHEY and SVGAGI. V trimming: 5 bases; J trimming: 4 bases; junction bases outside the gene matches: 4. The CDR3 nucleotides are TGTGCCAGCAGTACAGACAGGGGTAATCAGCCCCAGCATTTT. This gives the protein CASSTDRGNQPQHF.

This rearrangement joins TRBV9 to TRBJ1-1, with 8 bases that match TRBD1. J gave up 1 base and V 5 bases, and 4 bases lay outside the gene matches. This CDR3 spans 14 amino acids. Germline V gene data show CDR1 as SGDLS and CDR2 as YYNGEE. DNA of the CDR3: TGTGCCAGCAGGAAGGGACAGGAGAACACTGAAGCTTTCTTT. This encodes CASRKGQENTEAFF.

V is TRBV9 and J is TRBJ2-3; D not certain. The germline V gene has CDR1 SGDLS and CDR2 YYNGEE. This CDR3 is built from 17 residues. The V end lost 4 bases, the J end lost 0 bases, and 18 bases lay between the germline ends. CDR3 nucleotides: TGTGCCAGCAGCCCCAGCAACCCTCTAGACAGCACAGATACGCAGTATTTT. It codes for CASSPSNPLDSTDTQYF.

This clone was observed once. The gene calls are TRBV6-1 and TRBJ2-3, with D possibly matching TRBD2 (5 bases). Germline-derived CDR1 and CDR2 are MNHNS and SASEGT. The CDR3 sequence is 17 residues long. Trimming stripped 0 bases from V and 0 bases from J, with 13 bases between. The CDR3 bases are TGTGCCAGCAGTGAAGCTACCTGGCGGGCTAGCACAGATACGCAGTATTTT. It translates to CASSEATWRASTDTQYF.

V and J are TRBV6-5 and TRBJ1-2; 12 bases align to TRBD1. Germline-derived CDR1 and CDR2 are MNHEY and SVGAGI. The CDR3 has 16 residues. V was clipped by 0 bases and J by 6 bases; unmatched bases: 5. The CDR3 region is CASSYSSGQGADGYTF. CDR3 coding DNA: TGTGCCAGCAGTTACTCGTCGGGACAGGGGGCCGATGGCTACACCTTC.

J is TRBJ2-3 and V is TRBV5-6; 12 nucleotides agree with TRBD1. V was clipped by 5 bases and J by 13 bases; unmatched bases: 5. The CDR3 totals 12 residues. The germline gives CDR1 SGHDT, CDR2 YYEEEE. The CDR3 loop is CASRVGTGGEYF. As DNA, the CDR3 is TGTGCCAGCAGAGTAGGGACAGGGGGCGAGTATTTT.

This chain uses TRBV2 with TRBJ2-3; 9 bases line up with TRBD2. V lost 1 base, J lost 6 bases, and 11 bases stayed unmatched. Germline-derived CDR1 and CDR2 are SNHLY and FYNNEI. The CDR3 length is 17 residues. The chain's CDR3 is CASSEGQRGVGFDTQYF. CDR3 sequence (DNA): TGTGCCAGCAGTGAAGGCCAGCGGGGGGTAGGTTTTGATACGCAGTATTTT.

The chain employs TRBV7-9 and TRBJ2-1; TRBD2 is a possible D gene (5 bases). Trimming removed 8 bases at V and 4 bases at J, with 15 bases between. Germline lookup yields CDR1 SEHNR and CDR2 FQNEAQ (reference sequence). CDR3 length equals 14 residues. The CDR3 reads CASDYLPGYNEQFF. As DNA, the CDR3 is TGTGCCAGCGACTATCTCCCTGGGTACAATGAGCAGTTCTTC.

The rearrangement joins TRBV6-1 to TRBJ1-1; D is undetermined. Trimming took 6 bases from V and 4 from J, leaving 9 bases between them. The germline CDR1 and CDR2 sequences are MNHNS and SASEGT. This CDR3 contains 12 residues. CDR3 in DNA: TGTGCCAGCAGGTCGGGTCGCACTGAAGCTTTCTTT. Translated, it gives CASRSGRTEAFF.

In its sample, this clone was seen a few times. The chain uses TRBV5-1 and TRBJ1-3; D not certain. The CDR3 is 14 amino acids. Germline-derived CDR1 and CDR2 are SGHRS and YFSETQ. V lost 4 bases and J lost 4, with 12 bases in between. The CDR3 DNA is TGCGCCAGCAGCCCGAGGGTCGGGGGAAACACCATATATTTT. Its translation is CASSPRVGGNTIYF.

This rearrangement joins TRBV4-1 to TRBJ1-4; 7 bases match TRBD1. This CDR3 is 17 amino acids long. The ends lost 0 bases at V and 5 bases at J; junction bases unmatched: 9. Germline CDR1 MGHRA, CDR2 YSYEKL. The CDR3 bases are TGCGCCAGCAGCCAAGAGCAAGTACAGGGGAGAAATGAAAAACTGTTTTTT. As protein: CASSQEQVQGRNEKLFF.

The chain has TRBV6-5 and TRBJ1-2; 7 nucleotides line up with TRBD1. Losses at the gene ends were 6 bases for V and 1 base for J; bases not matched to a gene: 5. The CDR3 runs to 14 residues. In germline, CDR1 is MNHEY, CDR2 SVGAGI. The CDR3 protein is CASSRTGDNYGYTF. CDR3 sequence (DNA): TGTGCCAGCAGCCGTACAGGGGATAACTATGGCTACACCTTC.